This TCR beta chain was observed in a study of shared clonotypes between healthy human individuals. This CDR3 is built from 16 residues. Trimming cost V 3 bases and J 7 bases; bases outside gene matches: 11. Germline lookup yields CDR1 SGHRS and CDR2 YFSETQ. Findings of the study overall: Against clonotypes common to all four donors, non-shared ones had lower generation probabilities. In having few donors, the study represented limited genetic and exposure-history diversity.

A note on this clone: Its antigen is undetermined.

Data came from immunoSEQ multiplex PCR; TCRdb stores just in-frame clones and leaves some out. The sample comprises roughly 300,000 clones, 73% of which are singletons, and about 10% rests with the top ten. The sample consisted of memory CD4+ T cells sorted from blood. Subset indicated: CD45RA-negative fraction. The source is a man aged 30 to 39 in good health. The chain recombines TRBV5-1 with TRBJ1-4, with 8 bases matching TRBD1. The CDR3 sequence is CASSSMSGGRSEKLFF. In DNA form, the CDR3 reads TGCGCCAGCAGCTCCATGTCAGGGGGCAGGAGTGAAAAACTGTTTTTT.